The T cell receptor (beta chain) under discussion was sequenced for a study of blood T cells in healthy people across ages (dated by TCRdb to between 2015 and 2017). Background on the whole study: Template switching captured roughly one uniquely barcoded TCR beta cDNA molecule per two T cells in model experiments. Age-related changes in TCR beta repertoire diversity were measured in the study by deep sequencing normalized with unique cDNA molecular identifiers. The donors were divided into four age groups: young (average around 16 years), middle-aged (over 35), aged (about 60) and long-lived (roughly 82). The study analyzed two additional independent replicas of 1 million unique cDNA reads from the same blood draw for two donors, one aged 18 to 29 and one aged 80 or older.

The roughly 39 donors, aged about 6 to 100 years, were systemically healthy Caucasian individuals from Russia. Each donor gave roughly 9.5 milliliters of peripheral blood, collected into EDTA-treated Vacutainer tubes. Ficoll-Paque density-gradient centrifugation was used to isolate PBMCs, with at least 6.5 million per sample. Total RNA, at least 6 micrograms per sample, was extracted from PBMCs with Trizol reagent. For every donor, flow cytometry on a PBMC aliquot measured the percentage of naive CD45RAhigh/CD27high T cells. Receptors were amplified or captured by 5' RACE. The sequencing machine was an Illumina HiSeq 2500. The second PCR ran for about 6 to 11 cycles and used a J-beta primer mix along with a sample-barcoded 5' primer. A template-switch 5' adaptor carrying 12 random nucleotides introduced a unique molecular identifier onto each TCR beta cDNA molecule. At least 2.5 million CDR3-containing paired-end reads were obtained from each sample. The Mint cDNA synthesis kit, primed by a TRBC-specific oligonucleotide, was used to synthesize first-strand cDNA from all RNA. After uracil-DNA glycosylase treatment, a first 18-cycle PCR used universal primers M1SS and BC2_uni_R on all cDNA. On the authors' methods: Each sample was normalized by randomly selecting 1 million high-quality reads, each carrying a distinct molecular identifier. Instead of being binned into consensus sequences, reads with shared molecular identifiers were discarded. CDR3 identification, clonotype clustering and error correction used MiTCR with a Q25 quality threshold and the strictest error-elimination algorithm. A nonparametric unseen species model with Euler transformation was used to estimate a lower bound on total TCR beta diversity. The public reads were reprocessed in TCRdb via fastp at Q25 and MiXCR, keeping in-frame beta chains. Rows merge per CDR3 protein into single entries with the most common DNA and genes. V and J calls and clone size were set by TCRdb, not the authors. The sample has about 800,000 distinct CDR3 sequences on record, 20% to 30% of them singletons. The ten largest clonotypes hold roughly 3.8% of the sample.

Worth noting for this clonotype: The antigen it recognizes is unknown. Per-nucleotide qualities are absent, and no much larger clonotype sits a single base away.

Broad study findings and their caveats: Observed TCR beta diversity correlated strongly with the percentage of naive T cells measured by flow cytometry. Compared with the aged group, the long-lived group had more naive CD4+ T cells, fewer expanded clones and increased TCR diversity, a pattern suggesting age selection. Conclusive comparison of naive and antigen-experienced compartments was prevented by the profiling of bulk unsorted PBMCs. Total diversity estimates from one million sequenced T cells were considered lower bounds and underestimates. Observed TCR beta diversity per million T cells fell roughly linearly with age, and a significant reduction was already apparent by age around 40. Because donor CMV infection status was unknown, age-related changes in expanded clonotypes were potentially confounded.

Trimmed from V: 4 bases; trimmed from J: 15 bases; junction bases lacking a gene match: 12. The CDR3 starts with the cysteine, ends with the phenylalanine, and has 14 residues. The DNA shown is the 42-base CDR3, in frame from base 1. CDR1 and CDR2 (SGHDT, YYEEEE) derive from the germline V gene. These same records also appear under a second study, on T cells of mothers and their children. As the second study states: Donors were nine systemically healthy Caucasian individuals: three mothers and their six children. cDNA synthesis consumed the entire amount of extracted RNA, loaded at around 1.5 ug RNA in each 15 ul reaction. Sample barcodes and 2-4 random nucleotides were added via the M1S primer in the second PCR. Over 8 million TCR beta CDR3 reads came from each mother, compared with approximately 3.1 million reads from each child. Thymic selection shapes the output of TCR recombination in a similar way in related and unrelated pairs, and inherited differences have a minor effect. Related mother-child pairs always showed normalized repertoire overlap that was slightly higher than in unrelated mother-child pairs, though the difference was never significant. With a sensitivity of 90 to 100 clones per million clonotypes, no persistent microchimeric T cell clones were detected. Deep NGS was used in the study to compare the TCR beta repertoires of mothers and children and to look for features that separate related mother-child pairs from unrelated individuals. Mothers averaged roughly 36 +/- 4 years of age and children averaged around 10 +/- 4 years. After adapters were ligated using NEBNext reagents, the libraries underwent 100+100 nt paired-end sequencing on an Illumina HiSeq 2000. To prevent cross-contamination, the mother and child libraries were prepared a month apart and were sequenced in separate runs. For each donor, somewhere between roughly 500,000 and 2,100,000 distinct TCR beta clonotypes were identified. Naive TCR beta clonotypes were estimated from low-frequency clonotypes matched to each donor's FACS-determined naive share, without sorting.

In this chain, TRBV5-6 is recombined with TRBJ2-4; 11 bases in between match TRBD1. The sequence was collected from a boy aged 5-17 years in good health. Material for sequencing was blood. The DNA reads TGTGCCAGCAGCCCCGGACAGGGGGCTTGGGTTGGGTACTTC. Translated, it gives CASSPGQGAWVGYF.